This TCR beta chain was found in a study of T cell responses to AZD1222 COVID-19 vaccine. The study, taken as a whole, reports: Spike as a whole was targeted by vaccine-associated CD4 TCRs, dominant at 160-218 and 743-854. Unmutated regions of variants are reportedly targeted by nearly half of spike-specific TCRs.

For this clone: Its specificity is not known.

Clones were sequenced by immunoSEQ multiplex PCR, and TCRdb holds only the in-frame ones, with some missing. This table has under 130,000 clones, 90% to 95% appearing once. The germline CDR1 and CDR2 sequences are MNHNY and SVGAGI (reference sequence). This CDR3 is built from 13 residues. V was shortened by 10 bases and J by 8 bases, with 18 bases between the two germline ends. The origin of this receptor is an adult in good health. Sequenced here: peripheral blood, sampled on day 0 of AZD1222 vaccination. The chain links TRBV6-6 to TRBJ1-3; D ambiguous. In DNA, the CDR3 is TGTGCCACCGCGAGAGGGTTAATCGACACCATATATTTT. Encoded protein: CATARGLIDTIYF.